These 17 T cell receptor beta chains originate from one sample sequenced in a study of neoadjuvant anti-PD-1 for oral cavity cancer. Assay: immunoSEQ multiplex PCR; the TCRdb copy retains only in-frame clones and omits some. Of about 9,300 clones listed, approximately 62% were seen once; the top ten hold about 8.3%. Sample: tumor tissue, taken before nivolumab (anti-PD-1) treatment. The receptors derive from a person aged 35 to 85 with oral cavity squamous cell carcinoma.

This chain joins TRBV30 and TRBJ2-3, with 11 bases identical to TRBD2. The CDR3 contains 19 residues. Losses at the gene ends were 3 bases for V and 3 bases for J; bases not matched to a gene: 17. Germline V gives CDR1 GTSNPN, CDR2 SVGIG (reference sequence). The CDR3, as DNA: TGTGCCTGGAGGAAGACTAGCGGGGATTCCCGAGTCAGGACAGATACGCAGTATTTT. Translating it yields CAWRKTSGDSRVRTDTQYF.

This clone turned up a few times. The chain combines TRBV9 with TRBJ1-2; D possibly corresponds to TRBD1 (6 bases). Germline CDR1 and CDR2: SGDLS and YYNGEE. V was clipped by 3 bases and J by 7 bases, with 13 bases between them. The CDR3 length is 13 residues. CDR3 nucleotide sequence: TGTGCCAGCAGCGCCGCCACAGGGACTGGCTACACCTTC. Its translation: CASSAATGTGYTF.

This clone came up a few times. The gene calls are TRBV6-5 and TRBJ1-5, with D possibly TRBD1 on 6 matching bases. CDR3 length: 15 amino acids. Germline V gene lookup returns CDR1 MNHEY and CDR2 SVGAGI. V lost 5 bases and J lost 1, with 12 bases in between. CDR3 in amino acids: CASSRSQGSNQPQHF. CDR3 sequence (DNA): TGTGCCAGCAGTCGATCCCAGGGGAGCAATCAGCCCCAGCATTTT.

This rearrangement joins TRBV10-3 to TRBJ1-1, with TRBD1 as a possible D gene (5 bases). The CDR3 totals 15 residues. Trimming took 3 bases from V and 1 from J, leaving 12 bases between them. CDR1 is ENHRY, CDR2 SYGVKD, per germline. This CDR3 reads CAISDRAGGNTEAFF. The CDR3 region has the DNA TGTGCCATCAGTGACCGTGCTGGGGGGAACACTGAAGCTTTCTTT.

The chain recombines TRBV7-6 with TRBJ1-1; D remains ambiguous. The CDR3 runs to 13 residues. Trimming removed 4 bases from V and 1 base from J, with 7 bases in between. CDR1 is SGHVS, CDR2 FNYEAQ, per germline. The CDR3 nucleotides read TGTGCCAGCAGCTCTACACAGAACACTGAAGCTTTCTTT. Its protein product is CASSSTQNTEAFF. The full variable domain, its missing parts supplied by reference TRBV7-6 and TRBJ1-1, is GAGVSQSPRYKVTKRGQDVALRCDPISGHVSLYWYRQALGQGPEFLTYFNYEAQQDKSGLPNDRFSAERPEGSISTLTIQRTEQRDSAMYRCASSSTQNTEAFFGQGTRLTVV.

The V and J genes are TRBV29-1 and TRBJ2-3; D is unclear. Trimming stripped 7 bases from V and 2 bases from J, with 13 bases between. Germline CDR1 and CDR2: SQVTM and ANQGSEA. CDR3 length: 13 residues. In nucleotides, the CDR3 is TGCAGCGCCGAAAAATCCCTCACAGATACGCAGTATTTT. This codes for CSAEKSLTDTQYF.

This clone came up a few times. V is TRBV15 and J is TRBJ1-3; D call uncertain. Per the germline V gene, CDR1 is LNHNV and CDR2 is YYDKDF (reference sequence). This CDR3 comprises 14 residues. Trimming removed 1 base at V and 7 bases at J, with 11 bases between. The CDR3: CATSRGRGGNTIYF. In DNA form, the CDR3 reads TGTGCCACCAGCAGAGGCCGAGGAGGCAACACCATATATTTT.

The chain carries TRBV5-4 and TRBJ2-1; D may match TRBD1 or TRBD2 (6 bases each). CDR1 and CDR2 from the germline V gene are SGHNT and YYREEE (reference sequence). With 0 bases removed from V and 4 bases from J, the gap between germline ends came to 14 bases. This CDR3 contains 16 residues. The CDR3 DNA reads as TGTGCCAGCAGCTTGGGTTCCGGGGGCCGGTACAATGAGCAGTTCTTC. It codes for CASSLGSGGRYNEQFF.

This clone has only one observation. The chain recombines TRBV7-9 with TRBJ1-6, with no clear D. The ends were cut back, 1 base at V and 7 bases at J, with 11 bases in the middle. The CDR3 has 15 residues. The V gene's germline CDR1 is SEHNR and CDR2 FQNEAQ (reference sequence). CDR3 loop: CASSLGLAPNSPLHF. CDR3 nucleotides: TGTGCCAGCAGCTTAGGGCTCGCGCCAAATTCACCCCTCCACTTT.

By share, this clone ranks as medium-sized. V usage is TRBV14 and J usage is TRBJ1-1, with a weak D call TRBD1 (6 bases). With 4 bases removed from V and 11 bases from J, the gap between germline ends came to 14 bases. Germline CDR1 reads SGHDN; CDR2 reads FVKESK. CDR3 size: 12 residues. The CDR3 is CASSLSGTRAFF. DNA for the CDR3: TGTGCCAGCAGCCTTTCCGGGACAAGGGCTTTCTTT.

The CDR3 reads CASSWIRDRDNEQFF. CDR3 nucleotide sequence: TGCGCCAGCAGCTGGATCCGGGACAGAGACAATGAGCAGTTCTTC. V gene TRBV5-1 combines with J gene TRBJ2-1; 7 bases match TRBD1. This CDR3 has 15 residues. Germline-derived CDR1 and CDR2 are SGHRS and YFSETQ. The trim removed 3 bases at V and 5 bases at J, leaving 8 bases unmatched.

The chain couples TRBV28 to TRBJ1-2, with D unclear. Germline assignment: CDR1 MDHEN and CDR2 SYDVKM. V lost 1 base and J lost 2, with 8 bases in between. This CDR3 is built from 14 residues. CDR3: CASSLFPDNYGYTF. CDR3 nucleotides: TGTGCCAGCAGTTTATTCCCGGACAACTATGGCTACACCTTC.

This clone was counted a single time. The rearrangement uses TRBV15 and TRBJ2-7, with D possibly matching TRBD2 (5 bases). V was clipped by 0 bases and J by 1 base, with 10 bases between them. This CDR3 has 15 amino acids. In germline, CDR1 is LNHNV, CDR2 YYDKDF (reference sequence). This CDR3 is CATSRDRERSYEQYF. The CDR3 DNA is TGTGCCACCAGCAGAGACCGGGAAAGGTCCTACGAGCAGTACTTC.

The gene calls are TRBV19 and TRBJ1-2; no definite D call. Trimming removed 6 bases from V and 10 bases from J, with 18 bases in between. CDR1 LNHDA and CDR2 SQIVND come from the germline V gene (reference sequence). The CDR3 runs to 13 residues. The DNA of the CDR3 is TGTGCCAGTAGCCACCGAACCGTCCTCCTCTACACCTTC. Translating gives CASSHRTVLLYTF.

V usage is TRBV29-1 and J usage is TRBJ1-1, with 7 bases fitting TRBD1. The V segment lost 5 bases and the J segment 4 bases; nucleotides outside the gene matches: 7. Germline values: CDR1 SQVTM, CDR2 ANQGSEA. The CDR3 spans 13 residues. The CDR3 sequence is CSVIQGQGTEAFF. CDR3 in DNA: TGCAGCGTTATACAGGGGCAGGGCACTGAAGCTTTCTTT.

The CDR3 DNA follows: TGTGCCAGCAGCTTTCCCTTGGGGGGTGAGCAGTTCTTC. Amino acid sequence: CASSFPLGGEQFF. The chain combines TRBV11-2 with TRBJ2-1, with D possibly matching TRBD2 (6 bases). The V gene lost 3 bases and the J gene lost 9 bases, with 12 bases spanning the gap. The CDR3 totals 13 residues. Per germline, CDR1 SGHAT and CDR2 FQNNGV. The full variable domain, in which reference TRBV11-2 and TRBJ2-1 provide the parts outside the CDR3, is EAGVAQSPRYKIIEKRQSVAFWCNPISGHATLYWYQQILGQGPKLLIQFQNNGVVDDSQLPKDRFSAERLKGVDSTLKIQPAKLEDSAVYLCASSFPLGGEQFFGPGTRLTVL.

CDR3: CASSDVREQYF. CDR3 nucleotides: TGTGCCAGCAGTGATGTCAGGGAGCAGTACTTC. J is TRBJ2-7 and V is TRBV6-1; no reliable D call. CDR1 MNHNS and CDR2 SASEGT come from the germline V gene. The V gene lost 3 bases and the J gene lost 7 bases, with 7 bases spanning the gap. The CDR3 covers 11 residues.